The 30 T cell receptor beta chains below were found in one sample sequenced in a study of healthy donors' naive CD4 and CD8 T cells. Each TCR library used 500 ng of total RNA and a linear amplification protocol. MiXCR, applied by TCRdb to the reads, yields one record per CDR3 protein. In the table there are 200,000 or so distinct CDR3 sequences, about four fifths of which are singletons. Sequencing was done on a sample of naive CD4+ and CD8+ T cells sorted from blood, pooled from several donors. These receptors all come from a pool of human donors in good health; the sample pools cells from several healthy donors.

This clonotype was recorded once. The chain combines TRBV6-5 with TRBJ2-7; TRBD1 is a possible D gene (5 bases). The CDR3 runs 13 residues. V lost 5 bases and J lost 5, with 13 bases in between. Germline V gives CDR1 MNHEY, CDR2 SVGAGI. CDR3: CASSLSGFHEQYF. The CDR3 DNA reads TGTGCCAGCAGTCTGTCAGGGTTCCACGAGCAGTACTTC.

V usage is TRBV20-1 and J usage is TRBJ2-3; D is ambiguous. CDR3 length equals 13 residues. The V end was cut by 1 base, the J end by 1 base, with 6 bases between. Germline CDR1 is DFQATT and CDR2 is SNEGSKA (reference sequence). The CDR3: CSARARGTDTQYF. CDR3 DNA sequence: TGCAGTGCTAGAGCGCGAGGCACAGATACGCAGTATTTT.

The gene calls are TRBV6-2 or TRBV6-3 and TRBJ2-7; the D call may be TRBD1 or TRBD2 (6 bases each). In germline, CDR1 is MNHEY, CDR2 SVGEGT. This CDR3 is built from 15 residues. The V end lost 3 bases, the J end lost 5 bases, and 17 bases lay between the germline ends. The CDR3 nucleotides are TGTGCCAGCAGTTATTACTCGGGGGCGCGAGACGAGCAGTACTTC. It yields the protein CASSYYSGARDEQYF.

This clonotype was detected once. This sequence joins TRBV20-1 and TRBJ2-5, with D perhaps matching TRBD1 (6 bases). This CDR3 is built from 13 residues. The germline V gene has CDR1 DFQATT and CDR2 SNEGSKA (reference sequence). V shed 7 bases and J shed 2 bases, with 14 bases lying between them. CDR3 sequence: CSVTTGAQETQYF. The CDR3 DNA is TGCAGTGTTACGACAGGAGCGCAAGAGACCCAGTACTTC.

Points on this clonotype: At one end the junction does not follow the germline gene, possibly because of a read error. The chain has TRBV6-2 or TRBV6-3 and TRBJ2-7; 9 bases fit TRBD2. The CDR3 is made up of 15 amino acids. In germline, CDR1 is MNHEY, CDR2 SVGEGT. CDR3 loop: CASRNGLAGPYEQHF. CDR3 coding DNA: TGTGCCAGCAGAAACGGGCTAGCGGGGCCCTACGAGCAGCACTTC.

The chain has TRBV6-5 and TRBJ2-7; D uncertain. Deletions cut 0 bases from V and 6 bases from J, with 15 bases between. This CDR3 contains 15 residues. Germline-derived CDR1 and CDR2 are MNHEY and SVGAGI. In DNA form, the CDR3 reads TGTGCCAGCAGTTACTCGTTAAACCAGCCGGGCGAGCAGTACTTC. Protein sequence: CASSYSLNQPGEQYF.

Only one count was recorded for this clonotype. V gene TRBV24-1 combines with J gene TRBJ2-5; possible D gene TRBD1, 6 bases. Trimming pared 2 bases from V and 4 bases from J, leaving 13 bases between. The CDR3 has 15 amino acids. Per the germline V gene, CDR1 is KGHDR and CDR2 is SFDVKD. The CDR3 DNA follows: TGTGCCACCAGTGATTCCACAGGGATTCGAGAGACCCAGTACTTC. It translates to CATSDSTGIRETQYF.

The genes are TRBV19 and TRBJ1-1; weak D call: TRBD1 (5 bases). This CDR3 contains 16 residues. The V gene's germline CDR1 is LNHDA and CDR2 SQIVND (reference sequence). With 7 bases removed from V and 1 base from J, the gap between germline ends came to 19 bases. Here the CDR3 DNA reads TGTGCCAGTAATAATCGGGACCGACGGCGGAACACTGAAGCTTTCTTT. It translates to CASNNRDRRRNTEAFF.

The rearrangement links TRBV6-4 to TRBJ2-1; no firm D call. The germline CDR1 and CDR2 sequences are MRHNA and SNTAGT. There are 12 residues in the CDR3. Trimming removed 8 bases at V and 5 bases at J, with 10 bases between. This CDR3 is CASAAADNEQFF. The CDR3 nucleotides read TGTGCCAGCGCTGCTGCTGACAATGAGCAGTTCTTC.

This sequence joins TRBV19 and TRBJ1-5; no firm D call. Germline CDR1 and CDR2: LNHDA and SQIVND (reference sequence). This CDR3 comprises 15 residues. Trimming took 4 bases from V and 1 from J, leaving 11 bases between them. The CDR3 DNA follows: TGTGCCAGTAGTAGTTGGAAATCCAGCAATCAGCCCCAGCATTTT. It codes for CASSSWKSSNQPQHF.

This chain links TRBV6-2 or TRBV6-3 with TRBJ2-1; the D gene is possibly TRBD2 (7 bases). The CDR3 runs 16 residues. Germline V gives CDR1 MNHEY, CDR2 SVGEGT. The V end was cut by 6 bases, the J end by 7 bases, with 22 bases between. CDR3 DNA: TGTGCCAGCAGCGGACTAGTGGGAGGGGGTAAGAATGAGCAGTTCTTC. Translation: CASSGLVGGGKNEQFF.

The genes are TRBV6-1 and TRBJ1-2, with 9 nucleotides matching TRBD1. Germline assignment: CDR1 MNHNS and CDR2 SASEGT. The J segment lost 2 bases and the V segment lost 2 bases, leaving 3 bases of the junction unmatched. This CDR3 region has 15 residues. The CDR3 bases are TGTGCCAGCAGTGAAAGGGGGACAGGGAACTATGGCTACACCTTC. This codes for CASSERGTGNYGYTF.

V is TRBV27 and J is TRBJ1-6; D gene ambiguous. The CDR3 extends over 13 amino acids. V dropped 5 bases and J dropped 5 bases, with 7 bases sitting between them. Per the germline V gene, CDR1 is MNHEY and CDR2 is SMNVEV (reference sequence). The CDR3, as DNA: TGTGCCAGCAGTCAAATTAATAATTCACCCCTCCACTTT. This sequence encodes CASSQINNSPLHF.

The V gene is TRBV29-1, the J gene TRBJ2-5; D gene ambiguous. V dropped 7 bases and J dropped 0 bases, with 9 bases sitting between them. The CDR3 has 12 amino acids. Looked up from germline, CDR1 is SQVTM and CDR2 is ANQGSEA. DNA of the CDR3: TGCAGCGGGACCGAAGACCAAGAGACCCAGTACTTC. This gives the protein CSGTEDQETQYF.

The V call is TRBV15, the J call TRBJ2-6; maybe TRBD2 (6 bases). The CDR3 is 16 amino acids. The ends were cut back, 3 bases at V and 1 base at J, with 10 bases in the middle. Germline V gene data show CDR1 as LNHNV and CDR2 as YYDKDF (reference sequence). CDR3 nucleotide sequence: TGTGCCACCAGCAGGGGAGGTGGGTCTGGGGCCAACGTCCTGACTTTC. Translation: CATSRGGGSGANVLTF.

The chain carries TRBV29-1 and TRBJ1-1; the D gene is possibly TRBD1 (5 bases). Germline CDR1 is SQVTM and CDR2 is ANQGSEA. The CDR3 loop spans 14 amino acids. V was shortened by 6 bases and J by 2 bases, with 16 bases between the two germline ends. The CDR3: CSVNLRTINTEAFF. CDR3 nucleotide sequence: TGCAGCGTGAACCTGAGGACAATTAACACTGAAGCTTTCTTT.

V gene TRBV5-7 combines with J gene TRBJ2-1; a possible D gene is TRBD2 (5 bases). TRBV5-7 is identified as an open reading frame with a role that is uncertain. The CDR3 extends over 15 amino acids. V was cut by 4 bases and J by 8 bases, with 19 bases left in between. The CDR3 DNA sequence: TGTGCCAGCAGCGCAAACTTAACTAGTTTCTATGAGCAGTTCTTC. It codes for CASSANLTSFYEQFF.

In nucleotides, the CDR3 is TGTGCCAGTAGAAGGGATCCTGTGGGCGAGCAGTACTTC. Its translation: CASRRDPVGEQYF. This sequence joins TRBV19 and TRBJ2-7; unclear D gene. The CDR3 runs to 13 residues. Deletions cut 6 bases from V and 6 bases from J, with 15 bases between. Germline CDR1 reads LNHDA; CDR2 reads SQIVND (reference sequence).

This clonotype came up a few times. This rearrangement joins TRBV27 to TRBJ2-3, with 11 bases lining up with TRBD2. V lost 5 bases and J lost 4; bases outside the gene matches: 5. The CDR3 sequence is 15 residues long. Germline V gene lookup returns CDR1 MNHEY and CDR2 SMNVEV (reference sequence). The CDR3 sequence is CASSPWTSGSDTQYF. The CDR3 DNA follows: TGTGCCAGCAGTCCATGGACTAGCGGGTCAGATACGCAGTATTTT.

The chain uses TRBV5-4 and TRBJ2-4, with D possibly being TRBD1 or TRBD2 (6 bases each). V was clipped by 2 bases and J by 0 bases, with 12 bases between them. Germline values: CDR1 SGHNT, CDR2 YYREEE (reference sequence). The CDR3 extends over 16 amino acids. The CDR3 coding sequence is TGTGCCAGCAGCTTAGGGGGGAGCCTAGCCAAAAACATTCAGTACTTC. It translates to CASSLGGSLAKNIQYF.

The chain recombines TRBV29-1 with TRBJ2-2, with a possible D match to TRBD1 (6 bases). This CDR3 is built from 14 residues. Germline V gene sequence: CDR1 SQVTM, CDR2 ANQGSEA. V was clipped by 5 bases and J by 3 bases, with 13 bases between them. The CDR3 loop reads CSVKSGADTGELFF. CDR3 bases: TGCAGCGTTAAATCAGGGGCGGACACCGGGGAGCTGTTTTTT.

The chain has TRBV7-2 and TRBJ2-3, with 7 bases that match TRBD2. J was trimmed by 3 bases and V by 5 bases; bases with no gene match: 11. CDR1 and CDR2 (germline): SGHTA, FQGNSA. The CDR3 is 16 amino acids. This CDR3 is CASSRGHAGATDTQYF. In DNA form, the CDR3 reads TGTGCCAGCAGCCGAGGCCACGCGGGAGCAACAGATACGCAGTATTTT.

This rearrangement joins TRBV6-6 to TRBJ2-5; D gene uncertain. V was clipped by 5 bases and J by 5 bases, with 9 bases between them. The CDR3 sequence is 12 residues long. The germline V gene encodes CDR1 MNHNY and CDR2 SVGAGI (reference sequence). The CDR3 loop is CASSNPRETQYF. In nucleotides, the CDR3 is TGTGCCAGCAGTAATCCGAGGGAGACCCAGTACTTC.

This chain joins TRBV29-1 and TRBJ2-7, with D perhaps matching TRBD1 (5 bases). V lost 6 bases to trimming and J lost 6 bases, with 12 bases between them. Germline-derived CDR1 and CDR2 are SQVTM and ANQGSEA. The CDR3 extends over 11 amino acids. Written as DNA, the CDR3 is TGCAGCGTCAAAACAGGTACCGAGCAGTACTTC. This translates into CSVKTGTEQYF.

The genes are TRBV19 and TRBJ1-1; the D gene is possibly TRBD1 (6 bases). Deletions cut 3 bases from V and 1 base from J, with 9 bases between. The CDR3 extends over 14 amino acids. From germline, CDR1 is LNHDA and CDR2 SQIVND (reference sequence). CDR3 in DNA: TGTGCCAGTAGTATGTACAGGGAGAACACTGAAGCTTTCTTT. Its protein is CASSMYRENTEAFF.

The chain joins TRBV29-1 to TRBJ2-1; 9 bases match TRBD1. The ends lost 6 bases at V and 6 bases at J; junction bases unmatched: 9. CDR1 is SQVTM and CDR2 is ANQGSEA in the germline V gene. The CDR3 is 14 amino acids. The CDR3 reads CSVTGQGNFNEQFF. The CDR3 DNA is TGCAGCGTGACCGGACAGGGGAATTTCAATGAGCAGTTCTTC.

This sequence joins TRBV19 and TRBJ2-3; D remains unclear. The CDR3 contains 13 residues. V gave up 10 bases and J gave up 6 bases, with 17 bases separating them. Germline lookup yields CDR1 LNHDA and CDR2 SQIVND (reference sequence). The CDR3 DNA follows: TGTGCCACCGAAAATTTGTCAAGGGATACGCAGTATTTT. It specifies CATENLSRDTQYF.

This sequence joins TRBV27 and TRBJ2-7, with D unresolved. The CDR3 consists of 13 residues. The germline V gene has CDR1 MNHEY and CDR2 SMNVEV (reference sequence). V lost 9 bases, J lost 0 bases, and 12 bases lay in between. CDR3 amino acids: CASSPPFSYEQYF. For the CDR3, the DNA is TGTGCCAGTAGTCCGCCCTTCTCCTACGAGCAGTACTTC.

The chain has TRBV5-6 and TRBJ2-1; TRBD2 matches 9 bases. CDR3 length equals 16 residues. Germline loops: CDR1 SGHDT, CDR2 YYEEEE. V shed 4 bases, J shed 1 base, and the junction held 6 bases outside the gene matches. CDR3 bases: TGTGCCAGCAGCCAGCCGGGACTAGCTTCCTACAATGAGCAGTTCTTC. Protein sequence: CASSQPGLASYNEQFF.

The rearrangement uses TRBV27 and TRBJ2-7; 9 bases fit TRBD1. CDR1 and CDR2 from the germline V gene are MNHEY and SMNVEV (reference sequence). V trimming: 3 bases; J trimming: 7 bases; junction bases outside the gene matches: 4. This CDR3 spans 13 amino acids. The CDR3 region is CASSFTGGVEQYF. In nucleotides, the CDR3 is TGTGCCAGCAGTTTCACAGGGGGCGTGGAGCAGTACTTC.